This T cell receptor (beta chain) was retrieved from a study of shared clonotypes between healthy human individuals. Study-level background: Per-donor plates numbered three CD4 naive, three CD4 memory, two CD8 naive and one CD8 memory.

V shed 0 bases and J shed 6 bases, with 11 bases lying between them. The CDR3 spans 14 residues. The germline V gene has CDR1 LNHDA and CDR2 SQIVND (reference sequence). Only in-frame clones appear in the TCRdb table, and some are missing; sequencing was by immunoSEQ multiplex PCR. The data hold 1.5 million to 2.5 million clones, with over 85% observed a single time. Naive CD8 populations comprised CD45RO-negative cells positively selected for CCR7, excluding terminally differentiated effector memory CD45RA+ cells. Only Caucasian adults living in Nashville, Tennessee made up the donor group. Input material: naive CD8+ T cells sorted from blood. This TCR was recovered from a man between 18 and 29 years old in good health. The V and J genes are TRBV19 and TRBJ1-2; a possible D gene is TRBD1 (5 bases). CDR3 sequence reads: CASSIEGHLDGYTF. CDR3 bases: TGTGCCAGTAGTATAGAAGGACACCTCGATGGCTACACCTTC.